This TCR beta chain was sequenced during a study of T cell responses to AZD1222 COVID-19 vaccine. Here immunoSEQ multiplex PCR was the method, and the copy in TCRdb shows in-frame clones only, minus some. The table lists approximately 120,000 clones, 70% to 90% of them singletons. About this clone itself: Its antigen is undetermined.

Whole-study findings and limits: Nearly half of spike-specific TCRs reportedly target unmutated variant regions. Vaccine-associated CD4 TCRs ranged over spike, dominating at 160-218 and 743-854.

The CDR3 loop spans 18 amino acids. Germline V lookup: CDR1 SGHVS, CDR2 FQNEAQ. Between the trimmed V and J ends, which lost 3 bases and 2 bases, there was a span of 21 bases. The TCR originated in an adult who received the AZD1222 COVID-19 vaccine. The J gene is TRBJ2-3, the V gene TRBV7-8; D could derive from TRBD1 or TRBD2 (5 bases each). The sequences come from peripheral blood, collected 28 days after the second AZD1222 dose. The CDR3 DNA is TGTGCCAGCAGCTTTTTTTCATATGGGGGACCTCCCACAGATACGCAGTATTTT. Translation gives CASSFFSYGGPPTDTQYF.